These T cell receptor beta chains were read from a single sample in a study of cytomegalovirus exposure and HLA in healthy donors. Measured with immunoSEQ multiplex PCR; TCRdb has only the in-frame clones, and not every one. In the table there are roughly 110,000 clones, under 85% of which are singletons. The sequenced material came from PBMCs. These TCRs come from a male donor in good health and CMV-seronegative. The CDR3 runs from the conserved cysteine through the conserved F or W. The D gene is left open where the match is weak. Expanded clones get a size class; other rows say once, few or many, or leave the size out.

D: TRBD1; size: .; J: TRBJ1-1; length: 15; V: TRBV5-4; DNA: TGTGCCAGCAGCCAGACAGGGTTCGTGAACACTGAAGCTTTCTTT; CDR3: CASSQTGFVNTEAFF
D: .; size: .; J: TRBJ2-1; length: 14; V: TRBV18; DNA: TGTGCCAGCTCATCCTCGGGGTCCACCAATGAGCAGTTCTTC; CDR3: CASSSSGSTNEQFF
D: TRBD1; size: few; J: TRBJ1-5; length: 15; V: TRBV18; DNA: TGTGCCAGCTCACCGAAGGGACAGATTGGTCAGCCCCAGCATTTT; CDR3: CASSPKGQIGQPQHF
D: TRBD2; size: .; J: TRBJ2-1; length: 14; V: TRBV7-6; DNA: TGTGCCAGCAGCCTTAGCGGGAGCTCCGATGAGCAGTTCTTC; CDR3: CASSLSGSSDEQFF
D: .; size: .; J: TRBJ1-5; length: 15; V: TRBV6-1; DNA: TGTGCCAGCAGAGACCAGGGAAGAATAAATCAGCCCCAGCATTTT; CDR3: CASRDQGRINQPQHF
D: .; size: .; J: TRBJ2-3; length: 14; V: TRBV7-9; DNA: TGTGCCAGCAGCCGCCCCGGGGTTATAGATACGCAGTATTTT; CDR3: CASSRPGVIDTQYF
D: TRBD2; size: few; J: TRBJ2-7; length: 15; V: TRBV6-5; DNA: TGTGCCAGCAGTGCCTCGGGACTAGCGGGGTACGAGCAGTACTTC; CDR3: CASSASGLAGYEQYF
D: .; size: .; J: TRBJ1-2; length: 11; V: TRBV6-5; DNA: TGTGCCAGCAGCTCGGGCTATGGCTACACCTTC; CDR3: CASSSGYGYTF
D: TRBD1; size: .; J: TRBJ2-7; length: 15; V: TRBV14; DNA: TGTGCCAGCAGCGATCAACAGGGGGTAATCTACGAGCAGTACTTC; CDR3: CASSDQQGVIYEQYF
D: .; size: .; J: TRBJ2-5; length: 13; V: TRBV5-1; DNA: TGCGCCAGCAGCCTAGACAGTTCGGAGACCCAGTACTTC; CDR3: CASSLDSSETQYF
D: .; size: .; J: TRBJ1-2; length: 15; V: TRBV19; DNA: TGTGCCAGTAGTATTGGCAGGGCCGCTAACTATGGCTACACCTTC; CDR3: CASSIGRAANYGYTF
D: .; size: .; J: TRBJ1-2; length: 13; V: TRBV27; DNA: TGTGCCAGCAGCGACAGAATAGGATATGGCTACACCTTC; CDR3: CASSDRIGYGYTF
D: .; size: .; J: TRBJ2-1; length: 16; V: TRBV5-4; DNA: TGTGCCAGCAGTCTGACCGGGGTAGGCTCCTACAATGAGCAGTTCTTC; CDR3: CASSLTGVGSYNEQFF
D: TRBD2; size: few; J: TRBJ2-7; length: 16; V: TRBV7-2; DNA: TGTGCCAGCCAGGGGTCCCCAGCGGGAGCCGGCTACGAGCAGTACTTC; CDR3: CASQGSPAGAGYEQYF
D: TRBD2; size: .; J: TRBJ2-7; length: 15; V: TRBV6-1; DNA: TGTGCCAGCAGTGAAATTAGCGGGCTCTCCTACGAGCAGTACTTC; CDR3: CASSEISGLSYEQYF
D: .; size: .; J: TRBJ2-1; length: 12; V: TRBV7-2; DNA: TGTGCCAGCAGCAGAGATTTGGATGAGCAGTTCTTC; CDR3: CASSRDLDEQFF